What follows describes a single T cell receptor (beta chain). Assay: immunoSEQ multiplex PCR; the TCRdb copy retains only in-frame clones and omits some. Among tens of thousands of clones, around four fifths were seen once, and the ten largest hold around 6.4%. The data were taken from a study of blood T cell repertoires in COVID-19. About the research overall: Some COVID-19 samples were acute and others convalescent; all came from the United States, Italy and Spain.

The V gene's germline CDR1 is MDHEN and CDR2 SYDVKM. CDR3 size: 14 residues. V lost 5 bases and J lost 6, with 13 bases in between. The sequenced sample was peripheral blood. The chain uses TRBV28 and TRBJ1-4; a possible D gene is TRBD1 (6 bases). The source of this sequence is a woman between 50 and 59 years old with active or convalescent COVID-19. Here the CDR3 reads CASSPTGIDEKLFF. CDR3 DNA: TGTGCCAGCAGTCCAACAGGGATTGATGAAAAACTGTTTTTT.